A selection of T cell receptor beta chains follows, all from one sample in a study of blood T cells in healthy people across ages. TCRdb passed the 5' RACE reads through MiXCR, listing each CDR3 protein once. The sample includes approximately 690,000 distinct CDR3 sequences, roughly 53% seen only once; the top ten take over 35%. The sample comprised blood. These receptors all come from a man aged 55 to 70 in good health. Each CDR3 is given with its conserved first and last residue. Each record gives: clone size, V gene, D gene, J gene, CDR3 DNA, CDR3 protein. The D gene is left open where the match is weak. Expanded clones are given a class, and other clones once, few, many or no size at all.

abundance: -
v_gene: TRBV29-1
d_gene: -
j_gene: TRBJ1-2
CDR3nt: TGCAGCGTTGAACAGACATACCGCTACACCTTC
CDR3aa: CSVEQTYRYTF

abundance: -
v_gene: TRBV9
d_gene: -
j_gene: TRBJ2-1
CDR3nt: TGTGCCAGCAGCGTACAGGCCTACAATGAGCAGTTCTTC
CDR3aa: CASSVQAYNEQFF

abundance: -
v_gene: TRBV4-1
d_gene: -
j_gene: TRBJ1-1
CDR3nt: TGCGCCAGCAGCCAAGTTGAGACACTGAACACTGAAGCTTTCTTT
CDR3aa: CASSQVETLNTEAFF

abundance: -
v_gene: TRBV3-1
d_gene: TRBD2
j_gene: TRBJ2-7
CDR3nt: TGTGCCAGCAGCCAAGTTAGCGGGGCCTCCTACGAGCAGTACTTC
CDR3aa: CASSQVSGASYEQYF

abundance: -
v_gene: TRBV10-3
d_gene: TRBD2
j_gene: TRBJ2-5
CDR3nt: TGTGCCATCAGTGTTAGGGCTAGCGGACAAGAGACCCAGTACTTC
CDR3aa: CAISVRASGQETQYF

abundance: -
v_gene: TRBV29-1
d_gene: -
j_gene: TRBJ1-1
CDR3nt: TGCAGCGTTAAGGAGATGCGGGACACTGAAGCTTTCTTT
CDR3aa: CSVKEMRDTEAFF

abundance: -
v_gene: TRBV18
d_gene: -
j_gene: TRBJ2-5
CDR3nt: TGTGCCAGCTCACCACCGTCGGCACCAGGAGAGACCCAGTACTTC
CDR3aa: CASSPPSAPGETQYF

abundance: -
v_gene: TRBV20-1
d_gene: -
j_gene: TRBJ2-5
CDR3nt: TGCAGTGCGAACTCGGAAGTGGGCCCGCAAACAGGTTGGGAGACCCAGTACTTC
CDR3aa: CSANSEVGPQTGWETQYF

abundance: -
v_gene: TRBV18
d_gene: -
j_gene: TRBJ2-5
CDR3nt: TGTGCCAGCTCACCACGGGCTAGCAGGGAGACCCAGTACTTC
CDR3aa: CASSPRASRETQYF

abundance: -
v_gene: TRBV7-2
d_gene: -
j_gene: TRBJ1-2
CDR3nt: TGTGCCAGCAGCCTCCCGACGGATAACTATGGCTACACCTTC
CDR3aa: CASSLPTDNYGYTF

abundance: -
v_gene: TRBV12-3/TRBV12-4
d_gene: -
j_gene: TRBJ1-2
CDR3nt: TGTGCCAGCAGTTTATTTGCCAGGGCATATTATGGCTACACCTTC
CDR3aa: CASSLFARAYYGYTF

abundance: -
v_gene: TRBV3-1
d_gene: -
j_gene: TRBJ2-5
CDR3nt: TGTGCCAGCAGCCAAGATTACGAGGAAGAGACCCAGTACTTC
CDR3aa: CASSQDYEEETQYF

abundance: -
v_gene: TRBV10-3
d_gene: -
j_gene: TRBJ1-4
CDR3nt: TGTGCCATCAGTGAATTGGGTGAAAAACTGTTTTTT
CDR3aa: CAISELGEKLFF

abundance: -
v_gene: TRBV11-2
d_gene: -
j_gene: TRBJ1-5
CDR3nt: TGTGCCAGCAGCTCGTTTACAGGGCCCAATCAGCCCCAGCATTTT
CDR3aa: CASSSFTGPNQPQHF

abundance: few
v_gene: TRBV6-2/TRBV6-3
d_gene: -
j_gene: TRBJ2-1
CDR3nt: TGTGCCAGCAGTTACTCGCGGGGCTCCTACAATGAGCAGTTCTTC
CDR3aa: CASSYSRGSYNEQFF

abundance: -
v_gene: TRBV2
d_gene: -
j_gene: TRBJ1-2
CDR3nt: TGTGCCAGCAGGGCAGGGACTTACTATGGCTACACCTTC
CDR3aa: CASRAGTYYGYTF

abundance: -
v_gene: TRBV6-5
d_gene: TRBD1
j_gene: TRBJ1-2
CDR3nt: TGTGCCAGCACCCACCCCCGGGGACAGGGATATGGCTACACCTTC
CDR3aa: CASTHPRGQGYGYTF

abundance: -
v_gene: TRBV7-2
d_gene: TRBD1
j_gene: TRBJ1-4
CDR3nt: TGTGCCAGCAGCTTCTGGACAGGGGCAGATGAAAAACTGTTTTTT
CDR3aa: CASSFWTGADEKLFF

abundance: -
v_gene: TRBV7-8
d_gene: -
j_gene: TRBJ1-2
CDR3nt: TGTGCCAGCAGCCTCAAGGAGGAATCTGGCTACACCTTC
CDR3aa: CASSLKEESGYTF

abundance: many
v_gene: TRBV29-1
d_gene: -
j_gene: TRBJ2-1
CDR3nt: TGCAGCGTTGAAATGGGGCGGTGGGGTAATGAGCAGTTCTTC
CDR3aa: CSVEMGRWGNEQFF

abundance: -
v_gene: TRBV6-1
d_gene: -
j_gene: TRBJ2-5
CDR3nt: TGTGCCAGCAGTGATCAGGGGGGCCTCCAAGAGACCCAGTACTTC
CDR3aa: CASSDQGGLQETQYF

abundance: -
v_gene: TRBV18
d_gene: TRBD1
j_gene: TRBJ1-1
CDR3nt: TGTGCCAGCTCGCCCGCCCGGGACAGTCGAGAAGCTTTCTTT
CDR3aa: CASSPARDSREAFF

abundance: -
v_gene: TRBV11-2
d_gene: -
j_gene: TRBJ2-5
CDR3nt: TGTGCCAGCAGCGGAACAGAGACCCGGGAGACCCAGTACTTC
CDR3aa: CASSGTETRETQYF

abundance: many
v_gene: TRBV20-1
d_gene: -
j_gene: TRBJ1-2
CDR3nt: TGCAGTGCTAGTAGTATTAACTATGGCTACACCTTC
CDR3aa: CSASSINYGYTF

abundance: -
v_gene: TRBV4-2
d_gene: TRBD2
j_gene: TRBJ2-3
CDR3nt: TGTGCCAGCAGCCAAGATGGTGACGGGAGGGGCACAGATACGCAGTATTTT
CDR3aa: CASSQDGDGRGTDTQYF

abundance: -
v_gene: TRBV12-3/TRBV12-4
d_gene: -
j_gene: TRBJ1-2
CDR3nt: TGTGCCAGCAGTCGGGACATTAACACCTTC
CDR3aa: CASSRDINTF

abundance: -
v_gene: TRBV6-6
d_gene: -
j_gene: TRBJ2-7
CDR3nt: TGTGCCAGCAGTTACATTAGAATAACGGGGGCCGAGCAGTACTTC
CDR3aa: CASSYIRITGAEQYF

abundance: -
v_gene: TRBV20-1
d_gene: TRBD2
j_gene: TRBJ2-7
CDR3nt: TGCAGTGCTACACCGGGACTAGCTAAGAGCGAGCAGTACTTC
CDR3aa: CSATPGLAKSEQYF

abundance: -
v_gene: TRBV6-6
d_gene: TRBD1
j_gene: TRBJ2-5
CDR3nt: TGTGCCAGCAGGAACGACAGGGGATGGACCCAGTACTTC
CDR3aa: CASRNDRGWTQYF

abundance: -
v_gene: TRBV20-1
d_gene: TRBD2
j_gene: TRBJ2-6
CDR3nt: TGCAGTGCTAGAGATCCCCGGACTAGCGGTGCTGGGGCCAACGTCCTGACTTTC
CDR3aa: CSARDPRTSGAGANVLTF

abundance: -
v_gene: TRBV20-1
d_gene: -
j_gene: TRBJ1-2
CDR3nt: TGCAGTGCTAGTACAGATGGCGGGTATGGCTACACCTTC
CDR3aa: CSASTDGGYGYTF

abundance: few
v_gene: TRBV5-1
d_gene: -
j_gene: TRBJ2-1
CDR3nt: TGCGCCAGCAGCTTGGCCGCCAGGGGTTTAGATGAGCAGTTCTTC
CDR3aa: CASSLAARGLDEQFF

abundance: -
v_gene: TRBV28
d_gene: TRBD2
j_gene: TRBJ2-3
CDR3nt: TGTGCCAGCAGTCCCCCTAGCGGTCTCACAGATACGCAGTATTTT
CDR3aa: CASSPPSGLTDTQYF

abundance: once
v_gene: TRBV7-2
d_gene: -
j_gene: TRBJ1-2
CDR3nt: TGTGCCAGCAGCTTAGCCCACTCGGGGGATGGCTACACCTTC
CDR3aa: CASSLAHSGDGYTF

abundance: -
v_gene: TRBV6-4
d_gene: TRBD1
j_gene: TRBJ2-3
CDR3nt: TGTGCCAGCAGTGAACGGGACAGGACCACAGATACGCAGTATTTT
CDR3aa: CASSERDRTTDTQYF

abundance: -
v_gene: TRBV5-1
d_gene: -
j_gene: TRBJ2-5
CDR3nt: TGCGCCAGCACCTACGGGCGTCTCGGTCTACAAGAGACCCAGTACTTC
CDR3aa: CASTYGRLGLQETQYF

abundance: few
v_gene: TRBV6-5
d_gene: TRBD2
j_gene: TRBJ2-1
CDR3nt: TGTGCCAGCAGGCGACATGGACTAGCTCTAAGTGAGCAGTTCTTC
CDR3aa: CASRRHGLALSEQFF

abundance: once
v_gene: TRBV5-1
d_gene: TRBD2
j_gene: TRBJ2-3
CDR3nt: TGCGCCAGCAGCATCGGACTAGCGGGCAGAACAGATACGCAGTATTTT
CDR3aa: CASSIGLAGRTDTQYF

abundance: -
v_gene: TRBV29-1
d_gene: -
j_gene: TRBJ2-7
CDR3nt: TGCAGTGTTGAAGATCGAGGGGCGAACCTTTACGAGCAGTACTTC
CDR3aa: CSVEDRGANLYEQYF

abundance: -
v_gene: TRBV20-1
d_gene: TRBD1
j_gene: TRBJ2-5
CDR3nt: TGCAGTGCTAGAGTTCCCCCCTATGGACAGGGGGAGACCCAGTACTTC
CDR3aa: CSARVPPYGQGETQYF

abundance: once
v_gene: TRBV7-9
d_gene: TRBD1
j_gene: TRBJ1-2
CDR3nt: TGTGCCAGCAGCGTGGACAGGGGACTGGGGTTTGGCTACACCTTC
CDR3aa: CASSVDRGLGFGYTF

abundance: -
v_gene: TRBV21-1
d_gene: -
j_gene: TRBJ1-2
CDR3nt: TGTGCCAGCAGCGGCGGGTGTTGGCGATTGGGTGAAGATAACTATGGCTACACCTTC
CDR3aa: CASSGGCWRLGEDNYGYTF

abundance: -
v_gene: TRBV10-3
d_gene: TRBD1
j_gene: TRBJ2-5
CDR3nt: TGTGCCATCAGTGCAGGGACAGGGGGAGAGACCCAGTACTTC
CDR3aa: CAISAGTGGETQYF

abundance: -
v_gene: TRBV7-9
d_gene: -
j_gene: TRBJ2-5
CDR3nt: TGTGCCAGCAGCTTATCAATGGGACCCCAAGAGACCCAGTACTTC
CDR3aa: CASSLSMGPQETQYF

abundance: -
v_gene: TRBV29-1
d_gene: -
j_gene: TRBJ2-3
CDR3nt: TGCAGCGTTGAAGACTTTTCTCCGGGACACGCGCTAGTGGAGACGCAGTATTTT
CDR3aa: CSVEDFSPGHALVETQYF

abundance: -
v_gene: TRBV2
d_gene: -
j_gene: TRBJ2-6
CDR3nt: TGTGCCAGCAGTGTTGCGCCCTCTGGGGCCAACGTCCTGACTTTC
CDR3aa: CASSVAPSGANVLTF

abundance: -
v_gene: TRBV29-1
d_gene: -
j_gene: TRBJ1-2
CDR3nt: TGCAGCGTTGAACTAGGGGCCTATGGCCACACCTTC
CDR3aa: CSVELGAYGHTF

abundance: -
v_gene: TRBV7-9
d_gene: -
j_gene: TRBJ1-2
CDR3nt: TGTGCCAGCAGCTTTGCAGGGTATGGCTACACCTTC
CDR3aa: CASSFAGYGYTF

abundance: -
v_gene: TRBV4-2
d_gene: -
j_gene: TRBJ2-3
CDR3nt: TGTGCCAGCAGCCGGACCCAGGGAGATACGCAGTATTTT
CDR3aa: CASSRTQGDTQYF

abundance: few
v_gene: TRBV6-5
d_gene: -
j_gene: TRBJ2-3
CDR3nt: TGTGCCAGCAGTACAACCGGCCGGTGGGATACGCAGTATTTT
CDR3aa: CASSTTGRWDTQYF